This T cell receptor beta chain was found in a study of monozygotic twins with inflammatory bowel disease. The CDR3 contains 14 residues. Germline V gene sequence: CDR1 MNHNS, CDR2 SASEGT. Each sample's cDNA came from eight separate reactions. Using the 5' RACE reads, TCRdb records one entry per CDR3 protein without DNA. The repertoire shows 150,000 to 200,000 distinct CDR3 sequences; the top ten hold approximately 2.5%. Whole-study findings and limits: Neither one strong signal nor one clonotype associated with IBD was supported.

For this clonotype: Its antigen is still unknown.

The J gene is TRBJ1-6, the V gene TRBV6-1; as DNA is missing, the TRBD1 call by TCRdb cannot be tested. This TCR came from a human donor with ulcerative colitis or Crohn's disease, or a healthy co-twin of an affected twin (not recorded which). The sequencing input was blood. The CDR3 spells CASTSGTGNSPLHF.